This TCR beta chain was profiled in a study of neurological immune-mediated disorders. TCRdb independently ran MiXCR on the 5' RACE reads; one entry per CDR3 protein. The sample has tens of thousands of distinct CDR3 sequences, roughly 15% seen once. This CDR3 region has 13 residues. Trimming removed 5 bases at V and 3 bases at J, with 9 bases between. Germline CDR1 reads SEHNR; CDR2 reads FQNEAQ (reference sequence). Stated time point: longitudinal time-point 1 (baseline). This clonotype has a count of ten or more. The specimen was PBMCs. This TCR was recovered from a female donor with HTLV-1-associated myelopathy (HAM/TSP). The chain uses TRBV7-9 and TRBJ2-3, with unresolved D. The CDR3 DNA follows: TGTGCCAGCAGCCTAGTGGGAACAGATACGCAGTATTTT. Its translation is CASSLVGTDTQYF.